This entry lists 26 T cell receptor beta chains sequenced from one sample in a study of CD4 and CD8 cells across lung adenocarcinoma regions. From the PCR reads, TCRdb called clonotypes with MiXCR, one entry per CDR3 protein. Among 25,000 or so distinct CDR3 sequences listed, approximately 52% were seen once. The material sequenced was CD4+ T cells from the center of a lung tumor. Receptor source: a male donor with lung adenocarcinoma. The CD4 and CD8 labels of this study may be unreliable.

This clonotype appeared once. Because it lacks the conserved phenylalanine or tryptophan at the end, this CDR3 is likely a read error. It is unclear where the CDR3 begins or ends on the DNA, so no DNA is shown, and the CDR3 is as TCRdb lists it. The chain carries TRBV6-2 or TRBV6-3 and TRBJ2-5; whether TRBD1, the table's D call, matches the DNA was not checked. Ends included, the CDR3 has 15 residues. Per the germline V gene, CDR1 is MNHEY and CDR2 is SVGEGT. This chain's CDR3 is CASTRSALGPASRHS.

For this clonotype: Because the CDR3 is missing its conserved closing phenylalanine or tryptophan, this is likely a read error. It is unclear where the CDR3 begins or ends on the DNA, so no DNA is shown, and the CDR3 is as TCRdb lists it. The gene calls are TRBV6-1 and TRBJ2-6; the table's TRBD1 call for D was not verified on the DNA. The CDR3 contains 15 residues when both ends are counted. Germline V gene sequence: CDR1 MNHNS, CDR2 SASEGT. The CDR3 protein is CASSETGGGEQFFGP.

This clonotype was recorded many times. The rearrangement links TRBV27 to TRBJ1-1, with a weak D call TRBD1 (5 bases). Looked up from germline, CDR1 is MNHEY and CDR2 is SMNVEV (reference sequence). CDR3 size: 15 residues. Deletions cut 3 bases from V and 1 base from J, with 12 bases between. CDR3 DNA: TGTGCCAGCAGTTTGGGCAGGGAGTGGAACACTGAAGCTTTCTTT. Amino acids: CASSLGREWNTEAFF.

The chain links TRBV7-2 to TRBJ2-5, with TRBD2 as a possible D gene (7 bases). The CDR3 totals 14 residues. The germline V gene has CDR1 SGHTA and CDR2 FQGNSA. Trimming left V 6 bases short and J 5 bases short, with 16 bases between. The CDR3 loop reads CASRGGGGGETQYF. The CDR3 coding sequence is TGTGCCAGCAGAGGGGGGGGGGGGGGGGAGACCCAGTACTTC.

This clonotype has at least ten counts. This chain connects TRBV12-3 or TRBV12-4 to TRBJ2-1, with D perhaps matching TRBD2 (6 bases). The CDR3 is 17 amino acids. V was clipped by 7 bases and J by 4 bases, with 23 bases between them. The CDR3 DNA is TGTGCCAGCACCTCACACCGTCTAGCGACTTTGTACAATGAGCAGTTCTTC. Translation gives CASTSHRLATLYNEQFF.

CDR3 sequence reads: CASSKSGSLDEQYF. CDR3 sequence (DNA): TGTGCCAGCAGTAAAAGCGGGAGTCTCGACGAGCAGTACTTC. J is TRBJ2-1 and V is TRBV6-2 or TRBV6-3; 8 nucleotides align to TRBD2. Near its end, the DNA agrees better with TRBJ2-7, so the J call may be wrong. Germline-derived CDR1 and CDR2 are MNHEY and SVGEGT. The CDR3 has 14 amino acids.

The chain is built from TRBV12-5 and TRBJ1-2, with no clear D. Germline V gives CDR1 LGHNT, CDR2 FRNRAP. V lost 0 bases, J lost 0 bases, and 14 bases lay in between. This CDR3 comprises 17 residues. The CDR3 DNA is TGTGCTAGTGGTTTGGTACGGGAGTTTTCGGCTAACTATGGCTACACCTTC. This encodes CASGLVREFSANYGYTF.

With respect to this clonotype: The junction shows a germline mismatch at one end, possibly a read error. V is TRBV27 and J is TRBJ2-3; D remains unclear. The CDR3 length is 17 residues. CDR1 is MNHEY, CDR2 SMNVEV, per germline (reference sequence). CDR3 residues: CASSAGRLASEQDTQYF. CDR3 coding DNA: TGTGCCAGCAGTGCTGGCCGACTGGCTTCTGAGCAAGATACCCAGTATTTC.

The chain uses TRBV6-1 and TRBJ2-1; TRBD2 is a possible D gene (5 bases). The J call is doubtful: the DNA matches TRBJ2-5 better. Germline CDR1 reads MNHNS; CDR2 reads SASEGT. The CDR3 covers 14 residues. The CDR3 nucleotides read TGTGCCAGCACCGAGGGCCCCTCGACTGAGACCCAGTACTTC. It translates to CASTEGPSTETQYF.

This clonotype was seen a handful of times. The chain has TRBV5-1 and TRBJ2-3, with D perhaps matching TRBD2 (6 bases). CDR1 and CDR2 (germline): SGHRS, YFSETQ. V was pared by 4 bases and J by 14 bases, with 23 bases between. This CDR3 region has 14 residues. The chain's CDR3 is CASSPEGRRDTRYF. The CDR3 DNA reads as TGCGCCAGCAGCCCAGAGGGGAGGCGGGATACCCGGTATTTT.

This clonotype was found once. J is TRBJ2-1 and V is TRBV6-5, with D unresolved. This CDR3 comprises 15 residues. Germline CDR1 is MNHEY and CDR2 is SVGAGI. Trimming shortened V by 4 bases and J by 7 bases, and 17 bases separated the two germline ends. DNA for the CDR3: TGTGCCAGCAGTTGGGGAACCAAGGCTAGGAATGAGCAGTTCTTC. It translates to CASSWGTKARNEQFF.

This clonotype was seen many times. The V gene is TRBV9, the J gene TRBJ2-7; 10 nucleotides agree with TRBD1. Trimming at V came to 4 bases and at J to 5 bases, leaving 12 bases not matched to a gene. This CDR3 region has 16 residues. Germline V CDR1 and CDR2: SGDLS, YYNGEE. The CDR3 spells CASSYGAGTGVNEQYF. For the CDR3, the DNA is TGTGCCAGCAGCTACGGGGCCGGGACAGGGGTTAACGAGCAGTACTTC.

The table lists this clonotype with a few counts. This chain uses TRBV27 with TRBJ2-3; D is perhaps TRBD1 or TRBD2 (6 bases each). The J call is in doubt because the DNA end fits TRBJ2-7 better. The CDR3 extends over 16 amino acids. CDR1 MNHEY and CDR2 SMNVEV come from the germline V gene (reference sequence). CDR3 loop: CASGGLGGRDQDTQYF. CDR3 coding DNA: TGTGCCAGCGGGGGGCTCGGCGGCAGGGACCAGGATACGCAGTACTTC.

This chain connects TRBV6-5 to TRBJ2-2, with 16 bases identical to TRBD2. The CDR3 is 19 residues long. Losses at the gene ends were 2 bases for V and 4 bases for J; bases not matched to a gene: 7. CDR1 and CDR2 from the germline V gene are MNHEY and SVGAGI. The CDR3 DNA is TGTGCCAGCAGTTACACCTCCGGGACTAGCGGGAGGGTCACCGGGGAGCTGTTTTTT. It yields the protein CASSYTSGTSGRVTGELFF.

This clonotype was recorded many times. CDR3 coding DNA: TGTGCCAGCAGTGATGGAGCTTGGCTAGCGGGGGACAATGAGCAGTTCTTC. Residues: CASSDGAWLAGDNEQFF. The chain employs TRBV25-1 and TRBJ2-1; 10 nucleotides line up with TRBD2. The CDR3 consists of 17 residues. Germline V lookup: CDR1 MGHDK, CDR2 SYGVNS. V trimming: 3 bases; J trimming: 5 bases; junction bases outside the gene matches: 10.

Worth noting for this clonotype: Compared with germline, one end of the junction differs, possibly owing to a read error. The chain has TRBV10-3 and TRBJ2-3, with D unclear. The CDR3 contains 12 residues. CDR1 ENHRY and CDR2 SYGVKD come from the germline V gene. The CDR3 reads CAGRVDKDTQYF. CDR3 bases: TGTGCGGGCCGGGTAGACAAAGATACGCAGTACTTT.

Only a few counts were recorded for this clonotype. V is TRBV6-4 and J is TRBJ2-3, with a tentative D call TRBD2 (7 bases). Per the germline V gene, CDR1 is MRHNA and CDR2 is SNTAGT. The CDR3 length is 15 residues. Trimming took 2 bases from V and 7 from J, leaving 16 bases between them. Here the CDR3 reads CASSDGRGSKNTQYF. CDR3 coding DNA: TGTGCCAGCAGTGACGGGAGGGGGAGTAAAAATACGCAGTATTTT.

This clonotype appeared many times. The J gene is TRBJ2-5, the V gene TRBV7-6; unclear D gene. Germline assignment: CDR1 SGHVS and CDR2 FNYEAQ. There are 13 residues in the CDR3. Trimming cost V 5 bases and J 4 bases, with 11 bases left between them. The CDR3 loop reads CASSGGQSETQYF. The CDR3 nucleotides read TGTGCCAGCAGCGGTGGGCAGTCAGAGACCCAGTACTTC.

In regard to this clonotype: The junction departs from the called germline gene at one end, perhaps through a read error. The genes are TRBV6-1 and TRBJ2-2; D is ambiguous. TRBJ2-3 explains the end of the DNA better; the J call may be wrong. This CDR3 is built from 15 residues. Germline CDR1 and CDR2: MNHNS and SASEGT. CDR3: CASRLQAVIPDKQYF. The CDR3 DNA sequence: TGTGCCAGCAGACTCCAGGCTGTGATCCCAGATAAGCAGTATTTT.

V usage is TRBV6-1 and J usage is TRBJ2-4, with 8 nucleotides matching TRBD1. The CDR3 totals 19 residues. J was trimmed by 13 bases and V by 6 bases; bases with no gene match: 29. Germline CDR1 MNHNS, CDR2 SASEGT. The CDR3 DNA follows: TGTGCCAGCAGCAAGACACAATCCGGGACAGGTTTACTGCTAAACACCCAGTACTTC. It is translated as CASSKTQSGTGLLLNTQYF.

Points on this clonotype: A junction boundary mismatches the germline segment, possibly from a read error. The V and J genes are TRBV6-1 and TRBJ2-3; no definite D call. Germline-derived CDR1 and CDR2 are MNHNS and SASEGT. This CDR3 is 15 amino acids long. CDR3: CASSLQAPSTNTQFF. As DNA, the CDR3 is TGTGCCAGCAGCCTCCAGGCGCCGAGCACCAATACGCAGTTCTTT.

In this sample, this clonotype turned up a few times. This chain connects TRBV9 to TRBJ2-3, with D hard to call. V was clipped by 4 bases and J by 4 bases, with 13 bases between them. Germline assignment: CDR1 SGDLS and CDR2 YYNGEE. The CDR3 sequence is 14 residues long. In nucleotides, the CDR3 is TGTGCCAGCAGCCCACGAAATGGACCAGATACGCAGTATTTT. This sequence encodes CASSPRNGPDTQYF.

About this clonotype itself: The CDR3 does not close with the conserved phenylalanine or tryptophan, likely indicating a read error. Because the CDR3's place on the DNA is in doubt, the DNA is left out and the CDR3 is given as listed by TCRdb. The chain joins TRBV6-1 to TRBJ2-6; the table's D call TRBD1 went unverified against the DNA. Germline CDR1 MNHNS, CDR2 SASEGT. The CDR3 numbers 16 amino acids, ends counted. CDR3: CASSRDRGLYEQYFGA.

About this clonotype: A junction boundary mismatches the germline segment, possibly from a read error. The chain links TRBV6-1 to TRBJ2-2, with D perhaps TRBD1 (6 bases). The CDR3 contains 15 residues. Germline V lookup: CDR1 MNHNS, CDR2 SASEGT. CDR3 sequence reads: CASRLQAVIPGALYF. CDR3 in DNA: TGTGCCAGCAGACTCCAGGCTGTAATTCCAGGGGCGCTGTATTTT.

Concerning this clonotype: Relative to the germline gene, one junction end is altered; a read error may explain this. The chain is built from TRBV27 and TRBJ2-3; D not resolved. Germline V gene lookup returns CDR1 MNHEY and CDR2 SMNVEV (reference sequence). This CDR3 contains 16 residues. Here the CDR3 reads CASSRTRRRGADTQYF. As DNA, the CDR3 is TGTGCCAGCAGCAGAACCCGGAGACGTGGTGCAGATACCCAGTATTTT.

CDR3 sequence reads: CASSGAGGESYEQYF. CDR3 DNA: TGTGCCAGCAGTGGAGCAGGGGGCGAGTCCTACGAGCAGTACTTC. This chain joins TRBV6-1 and TRBJ2-7; the match to TRBD1 covers 8 bases. Germline CDR1 and CDR2: MNHNS and SASEGT. The V segment lost 4 bases and the J segment 1 base; nucleotides outside the gene matches: 6. The CDR3 length is 15 residues.